One and the same sample provided the 6 T cell receptor beta chains below, sequenced in a study of blood T cell repertoires in COVID-19. Assay: immunoSEQ multiplex PCR; the TCRdb copy retains only in-frame clones and omits some. This table has about 53,000 clones, 81% appearing once. The specimen was peripheral blood. The source of these receptors is a woman of 80 years or more with COVID-19, enrolled during active disease.

The genes are TRBV5-1 and TRBJ2-3; a possible D gene is TRBD2 (6 bases). The germline V gene has CDR1 SGHRS and CDR2 YFSETQ. Trimming left V 7 bases short and J 0 bases short, with 6 bases between. The CDR3 runs to 12 residues. CDR3 sequence: CASGTSTDTQYF. CDR3 in DNA: TGCGCCAGCGGGACTAGCACAGATACGCAGTATTTT.

CDR3 loop: CASSQVPRTPSEQFF. In DNA, the CDR3 is TGTGCCAGCAGCCAAGTCCCTCGGACTCCTTCTGAGCAGTTCTTC. The chain is built from TRBV3-1 (or the pseudogene TRBV3-2) and TRBJ2-1; possible D gene TRBD2, 5 bases. From germline, CDR1 is LGHDT and CDR2 YNNKEL (reference sequence). The CDR3 runs 15 residues. V shed 1 base and J shed 9 bases, with 16 bases lying between them.

This clone was counted between two and nine times. This chain joins TRBV5-1 and TRBJ1-3; TRBD1 matches at 8 bases. The CDR3 length is 14 residues. The germline CDR1 and CDR2 sequences are SGHRS and YFSETQ. V shed 4 bases, J shed 4 bases, and the junction held 4 bases outside the gene matches. The CDR3 nucleotides are TGCGCCAGCAGCAAGACAGGGGTCGGAAACACCATATATTTT. Amino acid sequence: CASSKTGVGNTIYF. The full variable domain, in which reference TRBV5-1 and TRBJ1-3 provide the parts outside the CDR3, is KAGVTQTPRYLIKTRGQQVTLSCSPISGHRSVSWYQQTPGQGLQFLFEYFSETQRNKGNFPGRFSGRQFSNSRSEMNVSTLELGDSALYLCASSKTGVGNTIYFGEGSWLTVV.

V gene TRBV9 combines with J gene TRBJ2-6; D perhaps matches TRBD1 (6 bases). The V end lost 2 bases, the J end lost 0 bases, and 18 bases lay between the germline ends. The CDR3 length is 19 residues. From germline, CDR1 is SGDLS and CDR2 YYNGEE. DNA for the CDR3: TGTGCCAGCAGCGTGGCAACCGGACAGTTCGCCTCTGGGGCCAACGTCCTGACTTTC. It specifies CASSVATGQFASGANVLTF.

This clone was observed a single time. This chain uses TRBV9 with TRBJ2-3, with 8 bases that match TRBD1. J lost 3 bases, V lost 4 bases, and 10 bases had no gene match. The CDR3 has 16 residues. Germline V lookup: CDR1 SGDLS, CDR2 YYNGEE. CDR3 nucleotides: TGTGCCAGCAGCCCAGGGACAGGTCACTGGACAGATACGCAGTATTTT. This codes for CASSPGTGHWTDTQYF.

A remark on this clone: At the DNA level, this CDR3 is encoded by other sequences in the same sample as well. The chain links TRBV7-9 to TRBJ1-5, with TRBD1 matching 8 bases. This CDR3 region has 14 residues. With V trimmed by 3 bases and J by 4 bases, 2 bases remained unmatched. Germline lookup yields CDR1 SEHNR and CDR2 FQNEAQ (reference sequence). CDR3 amino acids: CASSFGTGNQPQHF. DNA of the CDR3: TGTGCCAGCAGCTTCGGGACAGGTAATCAGCCCCAGCATTTT.